This T cell receptor (beta chain) was identified in a study of PD-1 blockade in classical Hodgkin lymphoma (dated by TCRdb to between 2020 and 2021). For the study in its entirety: A peripheral blood immune signature of response to PD-1 blockade in classical Hodgkin lymphoma was defined using TCR beta sequencing and CyTOF.

Unmatched junction bases come to 6, with V trimmed by 4 bases and J by 3 bases. For CDR1 and CDR2, the germline V gene (reference sequence) lists GTSNPN and SVGIG. There are 13 amino acids in the CDR3, from cysteine to phenylalanine inclusive. Kept here is only the CDR3 DNA, which spans 39 bases and is read in frame from base 1. Taken with the paper, the label for time point translates to: newly diagnosed, previously untreated cHL patient sample. Magnetic negative selection with a Miltenyi CD4+ T cell isolation kit was used to purify CD4+ T cells from thawed PBMCs. As a comparison group for the relapsed/refractory trial patients, PBMCs were sequenced from patients with newly diagnosed, previously untreated classical Hodgkin lymphoma. Peripheral blood was collected in 8 mL Vacutainer Cell Preparation Tubes, from which PBMCs were isolated by centrifugation and then cryopreserved. Purified CD4+ and CD8+ fractions were generated only in cases for which an additional PBMC sample was available. On LS columns in a quadroMACS separator, the magnetically labelled cells were depleted, and the flow-through was collected as the purified fraction.

Overall study results and their limits: Only a single clinical trial cohort was studied, and what caused the repertoire differences, possibly disease activity or prior therapy, remained undefined. Baseline TCR diversity was reported to be lower in newly diagnosed patients than in healthy donors, and even lower in relapsed/refractory patients.

On this clone: It has no known antigen specificity. No much larger clone is present one base from it, and per-base qualities are unavailable.

The Qiagen DNeasy kit was used to extract genomic DNA from unsorted PBMCs and from the negatively selected CD4+ and CD8+ fractions. Amplification of TCR beta CDR3 regions was done by immunoSEQ multiplex PCR with primers that anneal to V and J segments. A synthetic immune receptor repertoire was used to minimize amplification bias, and any residual bias was removed computationally once sequencing was done. The source study handled its data this way. Custom Python scripts were used to quantify repertoire diversity as the Shannon entropy index. Unsorted, CD4+ and CD8+ repertoires were analyzed separately, except in combined analyses where CD4+ and CD8+ sequences were merged in silico. TCRdb re-hosts the immuneACCESS table, in-frame sequences only. Its copies lack some clones; in the studies checked, an unresolved V gene accounts for under half of them, and the cause for the rest is not known. Clonal size and the V and J genes are those of that table, whereas D and trimming came from the DNA. Within this sample are more than 15,000 clones, with 92% of them counted one time only. 0.51% of the sample rests with the top ten.

The source material was CD4+ T cells from blood. The source is a human donor with classical Hodgkin lymphoma. This receptor chain uses TRBV30 and TRBJ2-7; 7 of the junction bases match TRBD1. For the CDR3, the sequence is CAWNRGQFYEQYF. The DNA is TGTGCCTGGAACCGGGGACAGTTCTACGAGCAGTACTTC.